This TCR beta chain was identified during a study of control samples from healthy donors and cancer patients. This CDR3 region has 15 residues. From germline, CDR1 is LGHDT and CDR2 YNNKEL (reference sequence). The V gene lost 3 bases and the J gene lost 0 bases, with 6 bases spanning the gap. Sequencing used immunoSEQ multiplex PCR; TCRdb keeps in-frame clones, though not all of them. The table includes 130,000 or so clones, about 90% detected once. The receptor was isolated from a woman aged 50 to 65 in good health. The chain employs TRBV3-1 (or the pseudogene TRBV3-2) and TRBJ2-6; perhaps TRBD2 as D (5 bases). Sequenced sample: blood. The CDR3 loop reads CASSHTSSGANVLTF. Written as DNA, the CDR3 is TGTGCCAGCAGCCACACTAGCTCTGGGGCCAACGTCCTGACTTTC.